Listed below are T cell receptor beta chains from one sample, sequenced in a study of tumor-infiltrating lymphocytes in primary liver carcinoma. TCRdb re-called the multiplex PCR reads with MiXCR, one entry per CDR3 protein. This sample has fewer than 350,000 distinct CDR3 sequences, with approximately 65% found just once. Sequenced sample: peripheral blood. The receptor set was obtained from a man aged 40-49 years with primary liver carcinoma and hepatitis B virus infection. Both conserved end residues are part of each CDR3. Fields, in order: V gene, J gene, clone size, D gene, CDR3 protein, CDR3 DNA. D genes are given only for firm matches. The size entry is marked missing in some rows and otherwise reads once, few, many or a size class.

TRBV6-5	TRBJ2-5	many	TRBD2	CASGSMTSGTEETQYF	TGTGCCAGCGGGTCGATGACTAGCGGGACGGAAGAGACCCAGTACTTC
TRBV4-1	TRBJ2-2	many	.	CASSRGGTGELFF	TGCGCCAGCAGCAGGGGGGGTACCGGGGAGCTGTTTTTT
TRBV28	TRBJ1-4	.	TRBD1	CASRRPGQANEKLFF	TGTGCCAGCAGGCGGCCGGGACAGGCTAATGAAAAACTGTTTTTT
TRBV4-1	TRBJ2-6	.	.	CASCQYRTSGANVLTF	TGCGCCAGCTGCCAATATAGGACCTCTGGGGCCAACGTCCTGACTTTC
TRBV5-1	TRBJ2-2	once	TRBD2	CASRSGSEVGGLFF	TGCGCCAGCAGAAGCGGGAGCGAAGTCGGGGGGCTGTTTTTT
TRBV28	TRBJ2-7	few	.	CASSLAEGWNEQYF	TGTGCCAGCAGTTTGGCGGAGGGATGGAACGAGCAGTACTTC
TRBV13	TRBJ1-4	.	.	CASSLDEQGVPFF	TGTGCCAGCAGCTTAGACGAACAGGGAGTTCCGTTTTTT
TRBV6-1	TRBJ2-3	few	.	CASSETYSFTDTQYF	TGTGCCAGCAGTGAGACATACTCCTTCACAGATACGCAGTATTTT
TRBV6-5	TRBJ1-1	once	.	CASSYKVDPMNTEASF	TGTGCCAGCAGTTACAAAGTCGACCCCATGAACACTGAAGCTTCCTTT
TRBV6-6	TRBJ2-2	.	.	CASSRRGYEGIGELFF	TGTGCCAGCAGCCGAAGGGGGTATGAAGGGATCGGGGAGCTGTTTTTT
TRBV24-1	TRBJ2-7	.	.	CATSEWTGEQYF	TGTGCCACCAGTGAGTGGACGGGGGAGCAGTACTTC
TRBV25-1	TRBJ2-1	few	TRBD1	CASTGTGGTEQFF	TGTGCCAGCACTGGGACAGGGGGGACCGAGCAGTTCTTC
TRBV7-9	TRBJ2-1	few	.	CASSLGLPNEQFF	TGTGCCAGCAGCTTGGGACTTCCTAATGAGCAGTTCTTC
TRBV29-1	TRBJ1-1	.	.	CSVDLDWGASF	TGCAGCGTTGATTTGGACTGGGGAGCTTCCTTT
TRBV10-3	TRBJ1-5	many	.	CAISPEGTPQHF	TGTGCCATCAGCCCAGAAGGGACGCCCCAGCATTTT
TRBV11-3	TRBJ2-1	.	.	CASSPASWSNEQFF	TGTGCCAGCAGCCCGGCTAGCTGGAGCAATGAGCAGTTCTTC
TRBV5-1	TRBJ2-7	few	.	CASSREAGAEQYF	TGCGCCAGCAGCCGGGAGGCAGGGGCGGAGCAGTACTTC
TRBV29-1	TRBJ2-1	.	.	CSAGAGNNEQFF	TGCAGCGCTGGAGCAGGGAACAATGAGCAGTTCTTC
TRBV28	TRBJ2-1	.	TRBD1	CASKGTGGRNEQFF	TGTGCCAGCAAGGGGACAGGGGGCCGCAATGAGCAGTTCTTC
TRBV7-8	TRBJ1-1	.	.	CASSLVPGVFTEAFF	TGTGCCAGCAGCTTAGTTCCAGGGGTGTTCACTGAAGCTTTCTTT
TRBV10-3	TRBJ2-3	few	TRBD1	CAIGQGKTDTQYF	TGTGCCATCGGACAGGGGAAGACAGATACGCAGTATTTT
TRBV7-9	TRBJ2-7	few	.	CASTRGAVYEQYF	TGTGCCAGTACAAGGGGGGCGGTGTACGAGCAGTACTTC
TRBV6-1	TRBJ2-7	.	.	CASSEQGTNEQYF	TGTGCCAGCAGTGAACAGGGGACCAACGAGCAGTACTTC
TRBV4-1	TRBJ2-4	many	TRBD2	CASSQVDSGRVAKNIQYF	TGCGCCAGCAGCCAAGTTGATAGCGGGAGGGTGGCCAAAAACATTCAGTACTTC
TRBV6-1	TRBJ2-5	.	.	CASKKGGLEETRYF	TGTGCCAGCAAAAAGGGGGGGCTGGAGGAGACCCGGTACTTC
TRBV5-1	TRBJ2-1	.	.	CASTFSSAGGGEQFF	TGCGCCAGCACCTTTTCTAGCGCCGGCGGCGGTGAGCAGTTCTTC
TRBV5-6	TRBJ2-7	many	.	CASSRWTTYEQYF	TGTGCCAGCAGCCGATGGACCACCTACGAGCAGTACTTC
TRBV29-1	TRBJ2-7	many	.	CSVNAGSYEQYF	TGCAGCGTTAATGCGGGCTCCTACGAGCAGTACTTC
TRBV7-8	TRBJ1-5	.	.	CVSSFDPGGNQPQHF	TGTGTCAGCAGCTTCGATCCAGGGGGCAATCAGCCCCAGCATTTT
TRBV6-1	TRBJ1-2	many	.	CASSDYRGQNYGYTF	TGTGCCAGCAGTGACTATCGGGGGCAAAACTATGGCTACACCTTC
TRBV10-3	TRBJ2-3	few	.	CAISRQEITSTDTQYF	TGTGCCATCAGTAGACAGGAGATTACTAGCACAGATACGCAGTATTTT
TRBV10-3	TRBJ1-1	.	.	CAISESMGMNAEAFF	TGTGCCATCAGTGAGTCGATGGGGATGAATGCTGAAGCTTTCTTT
TRBV6-5	TRBJ1-1	.	.	CASSYLRPRDMNTEAFF	TGTGCCAGCAGTTACCTACGCCCCAGAGATATGAACACTGAAGCTTTCTTT
TRBV4-2	TRBJ2-5	.	.	CASYQVGTQETQYF	TGTGCCAGCTACCAAGTGGGGACTCAAGAGACCCAGTACTTC
TRBV4-3	TRBJ2-2	.	.	CSSSQDPGHPGVLFF	TGCTCCAGCAGCCAAGATCCGGGACATCCCGGGGTGCTGTTTTTT
TRBV5-4	TRBJ2-2	.	.	CASSSFDGELFF	TGTGCCAGCAGCTCGTTCGACGGGGAGCTGTTTTTT
TRBV28	TRBJ1-2	.	.	CATNQGYGYTF	TGTGCCACCAATCAGGGGTATGGCTACACCTTC
TRBV5-6	TRBJ2-3	once	.	CASSLISGSDTQYF	TGTGCTAGCAGCTTGATAAGCGGATCAGATACGCAGTATTTT
TRBV11-3	TRBJ2-1	.	TRBD1	CACSLVGRGLGNEQFF	TGTGCCTGCAGCTTAGTCGGCAGGGGGCTTGGCAATGAGCAGTTCTTC
TRBV12-3/TRBV12-4	TRBJ2-1	.	.	CPSSWASVKGNEQFF	TGTCCCAGCAGTTGGGCTAGCGTGAAGGGGAATGAGCAATTCTTC
TRBV19	TRBJ1-5	.	.	CASGRDPGSAQHF	TGTGCCAGTGGCCGGGACCCCGGATCGGCCCAGCATTTT
TRBV7-9	TRBJ2-7	.	TRBD2	CASSAAGGHYEQCF	TGTGCCAGCAGCGCAGCGGGAGGCCACTACGAGCAGTGCTTC
TRBV6-6	TRBJ2-3	few	.	CASSYQRDTQYF	TGTGCCAGCAGTTACCAGCGTGATACGCAGTATTTT
TRBV7-9	TRBJ1-1	.	.	CASSRQVEVFF	TGTGCCAGCAGCCGGCAGGTTGAAGTTTTCTTT
TRBV14	TRBJ2-2	.	.	CASSRKRGGELFF	TGTGCCAGCAGCCGGAAACGGGGCGGGGAGCTGTTTTTT
TRBV4-2	TRBJ2-2	.	TRBD1	CTSSRGQGARTGELFF	TGTACCAGCAGCCGGGGACAGGGGGCTCGGACCGGGGAGCTGTTTTTC
TRBV28	TRBJ2-1	few	TRBD1	CASRGEGAGSYNEQFF	TGTGCCAGCAGGGGAGAGGGGGCTGGCTCCTACAATGAGCAGTTCTTC
TRBV6-2/TRBV6-3	TRBJ2-7	.	.	CASSCDGLISYEHYF	TGTGCCAGCAGTTGCGACGGACTTATCTCCTACGAGCACTACTTC
TRBV5-1	TRBJ2-2	.	.	CARSLWESTGELFF	TGCGCCAGGAGCTTGTGGGAGAGCACCGGGGAGCTGTTTTTT
TRBV4-2	TRBJ2-3	many	.	CASSQDRAPDTQYF	TGTGCCAGCAGCCAAGATCGAGCCCCAGATACGCAGTATTTT
TRBV19	TRBJ2-7	.	TRBD2	CATQTSGASSYEQYF	TGTGCCACCCAGACTAGCGGGGCTTCCTCCTACGAGCAGTACTTC
TRBV6-1	TRBJ2-6	.	TRBD1	CASSALWDRGVDGANVLTF	TGTGCTAGCAGTGCACTCTGGGACAGGGGAGTAGATGGGGCCAACGTCCTGACTTTC
TRBV11-2	TRBJ2-2	.	TRBD1	CASSLGDRVNTVELFF	TGTGCCAGCAGCTTAGGGGACAGGGTTAACACCGTGGAACTGTTTTTT
TRBV28	TRBJ1-6	many	TRBD1	CASSLTGPQSPLHF	TGTGCCAGCAGTCTGACAGGGCCCCAATCACCCCTCCACTTT
TRBV5-6	TRBJ2-1	many	.	CASSLSAARGPYNEQFF	TGTGCCAGCAGCTTGTCAGCGGCCCGGGGACCATACAATGAGCAGTTCTTC
TRBV4-3	TRBJ2-7	many	.	CASSQEGGHYEQYF	TGCGCCAGCAGCCAAGAGGGCGGCCACTACGAGCAGTACTTC
TRBV7-9	TRBJ2-5	.	.	CASSLGGGAFQETQYF	TGTGCCAGCAGCTTAGGGGGCGGTGCTTTCCAAGAGACCCAGTACTTC
TRBV4-2	TRBJ2-1	.	TRBD2	CAAPVAGVNEDEQLF	TGTGCCGCCCCGGTAGCGGGAGTTAACGAGGATGAGCAGTTATTC
TRBV11-2	TRBJ2-1	many	.	CASSLPKDPTYNEQFF	TGTGCCAGCAGCTTGCCCAAAGACCCGACGTACAATGAGCAGTTCTTC
TRBV2	TRBJ2-1	.	.	CASSAWAGHEQFF	TGTGCCAGCAGCGCCTGGGCGGGCCATGAGCAGTTCTTC